This T cell receptor beta chain comes out of a study of shared clonotypes between healthy human individuals. This CDR3 has 15 amino acids. Trimming took 3 bases from V and 3 from J; bases not matched to a gene: 7. Germline CDR1 is LNHDA and CDR2 is SQIVND (reference sequence). Clones were sequenced by immunoSEQ multiplex PCR, and TCRdb holds only the in-frame ones, with some missing. The sample has hundreds of thousands of clones, around 97% seen once. This chain uses TRBV19 with TRBJ1-1, with TRBD1 matching 7 bases. The clonotype comes from a woman in her thirties in good health. Sequencing input: naive CD4+ T cells sorted from blood. Subset noted: CD45RA+ positively selected. The CDR3 DNA sequence: TGTGCCAGTAGTATGAGGGGCAGGGGGGACACTGAAGCTTTCTTT. Translated: CASSMRGRGDTEAFF.